This entry is about one T cell receptor (beta chain). As yet, its antigen is unknown. From germline, CDR1 is SGHNT and CDR2 YYREEE (reference sequence). There are 17 residues in the CDR3. V was clipped by 0 bases and J by 0 bases, with 10 bases between them. This sample was included in a study of T cell responses to AZD1222 COVID-19 vaccine. Study outcomes and limitations: The span of vaccine-associated CD4 TCRs extended across spike, with dominance at 160-218 and 743-854. The study identified only five to seven AZD1222 recipients as seropositive at baseline. In all cases, repertoires were sampled only after the peak T cell response. Mostly white British, mostly female donors; authors suggested clonal diversity may be underestimated.

Clones were sequenced by immunoSEQ multiplex PCR, and TCRdb holds only the in-frame ones, with some missing. The sample consists of roughly 130,000 clones, roughly 85% of them appearing once. The sequencing used peripheral blood, collected on day 0 of AZD1222 vaccination. This sequence originates from an adult in good health. The chain links TRBV5-4 to TRBJ2-6; no clear D. Here the CDR3 reads CASSLVPGRSGANVLTF. CDR3 nucleotides: TGTGCCAGCAGCTTGGTTCCAGGACGCTCTGGGGCCAACGTCCTGACTTTC.